These T cell receptor beta chains were read from a single sample in a study of blood T cell repertoires in COVID-19. Sequencing used immunoSEQ multiplex PCR; TCRdb keeps in-frame clones, though not all of them. This sample yields over 15,000 clones, of which 75% to 90% are seen a single time; under 45% belongs to the top ten. The sequenced material came from peripheral blood. The receptors here all came from a man between 65 and 79 years old in a cohort sampled during active COVID-19. Both conserved end residues are part of each CDR3. The order of the fields is clone size, D gene, V gene, J gene, CDR3 DNA, CDR3 protein. A D gene is named only where the DNA matches it firmly. Part of the rows lack a size; the others show once, few, many or a class for expanded clones.

-	-	TRBV19	TRBJ2-2	TGTGCCAGTAGTTCGGGACAAACCCTCACCGGGGAGCTGTTTTTT	CASSSGQTLTGELFF
-	-	TRBV5-6	TRBJ2-7	TGTGCCAGCAGCTATACCTACGAGCAGTACTTC	CASSYTYEQYF
medium-sized	TRBD2	TRBV5-1	TRBJ2-1	TGCGCCAGCAGCTTGGAGGGACTAGCGGGCCCGGACTACAATGAGCAGTTCTTC	CASSLEGLAGPDYNEQFF
-	TRBD2	TRBV2	TRBJ2-3	TGTGCCAGCACTAGCGGCTACACAGATACGCAGTATTTT	CASTSGYTDTQYF
-	-	TRBV19	TRBJ2-5	TGTGCCAGTACTCCCGGAGGGGAAGAGACCCAGTACTTC	CASTPGGEETQYF
-	-	TRBV19	TRBJ2-4	TGTGCCAGTAGAAAAGCGGCGAAAAACATTCAGTACTTC	CASRKAAKNIQYF
-	-	TRBV28	TRBJ1-2	TGTGCCAGCAGTTTACTACAGCAATTAACTCTGAAAGGCTATGGCTACACCTTC	CASSLLQQLTLKGYGYTF
-	-	TRBV27	TRBJ1-2	TGTGCCAGCAGTTTATCGGCCACCCTGGCTGGCTACACCTTC	CASSLSATLAGYTF
-	-	TRBV7-2	TRBJ1-6	TGTGCCAGCAGCTTGGAGGGGTTTAATTCACCCCTCCACTTT	CASSLEGFNSPLHF
-	-	TRBV28	TRBJ2-7	TGTGCCAGCAGGGGGGAGGATGGGAGTGGGTACGAGCAGTACTTC	CASRGEDGSGYEQYF
few	TRBD1	TRBV14	TRBJ2-7	TGTGCCAGCAGCCAAGACCCGGGACAGGGAGGCTACGAGCAGTACTTC	CASSQDPGQGGYEQYF
medium-sized	TRBD2	TRBV5-4	TRBJ2-3	TGTGCCAGCAGCTTGCTAGCGGGAGGGAGCACAGATACGCAGTATTTT	CASSLLAGGSTDTQYF
-	-	TRBV7-2	TRBJ2-7	TGTGCCAGCAGCTTCGGGGGTCTGGGCTACGAGCAGTACTTC	CASSFGGLGYEQYF
-	-	TRBV5-5	TRBJ1-5	TGTGCCAGCAGCGGAGGGTATGGTCAGCCCCAGCATTTT	CASSGGYGQPQHF
-	TRBD2	TRBV3-1/TRBV3-2	TRBJ2-1	TGTGCCAGCAGCCACGGACTAGCGGGAAGCTACAATGAGCAGTTCTTC	CASSHGLAGSYNEQFF
-	-	TRBV18	TRBJ1-2	TGTGCCAGCTCACCACTTAGCCGGCCCTCGAGCTACACCTTC	CASSPLSRPSSYTF
-	-	TRBV6-4	TRBJ2-3	TGTGCCAGCAGTGACGGAGAGGGAGCCACAGATACGCAGTATTTT	CASSDGEGATDTQYF
-	TRBD1	TRBV28	TRBJ2-7	TGTGCCAGCAGTTTAAGACAGGGTAACTACGAGCAGTACTTC	CASSLRQGNYEQYF
medium-sized	TRBD2	TRBV7-9	TRBJ2-1	TGTGCCAGCAGCCCAAGGACTAGCGGGAGCGGGGATGAGCAGTTCTTC	CASSPRTSGSGDEQFF
-	-	TRBV19	TRBJ1-5	TGTGCCAGTAGTATAGCCCTCGCGACAGGAAAACAGCCCCAGCATTTT	CASSIALATGKQPQHF
-	TRBD2	TRBV7-8	TRBJ2-1	TGTGCCAGCAGCTTAGCGGGACTAGCGGGAGACAATGAGCAGTTCTTC	CASSLAGLAGDNEQFF
-	TRBD2	TRBV9	TRBJ2-1	TGTGCCAGCAGCGTACAGGGTCTGGGGAGGGACAATGAGCAGTTCTTC	CASSVQGLGRDNEQFF
-	TRBD1	TRBV2	TRBJ1-5	TGTGCCAGCGGAGGACAGGGGAATCAGCCCCAGCATTTT	CASGGQGNQPQHF
-	-	TRBV5-4	TRBJ2-3	TGTGCCAGCAGCTTTGGGTTGAGCGGAGATACGCAGTATTTT	CASSFGLSGDTQYF
-	-	TRBV2	TRBJ2-1	TGTGCCAGCAGTGAAAGGAGGCGCCCCCCGGCCGATGAGCAGTTCTTC	CASSERRRPPADEQFF
-	TRBD2	TRBV28	TRBJ2-3	TGTGCCAGCAGAAAGTTCCGAGCGGGAGGCCCTTCTAGCACAGATACGCAGTATTTT	CASRKFRAGGPSSTDTQYF
few	TRBD1	TRBV11-1	TRBJ2-7	TGTGCCAGCAGCCCGTCCGGGACAGGGGCTTTGAAGCAGTACTTC	CASSPSGTGALKQYF
-	-	TRBV14	TRBJ2-3	TGTGCCAGCAGCCTCTCCCCGACTAGCACAGATACGCAGTATTTT	CASSLSPTSTDTQYF
few	TRBD1	TRBV11-2	TRBJ1-2	TGTGCCAGCAGCCCGACAGGGAACTTCTATGGCTACACCTTC	CASSPTGNFYGYTF
-	-	TRBV7-2	TRBJ2-5	TGTGCCAGCAGACAAACCAGGGACCAAGAGACCCAGTACTTC	CASRQTRDQETQYF
-	TRBD1	TRBV6-5	TRBJ1-5	TGTGCCAGCAGCAGGGACAGGGGTGGTCAGCCCCAGCATTTT	CASSRDRGGQPQHF
-	-	TRBV20-1	TRBJ2-7	TGCAGTGGAGCGGAGACCTACGAGCAGTACTTC	CSGAETYEQYF
-	-	TRBV21-1	TRBJ2-1	TGTGCCAGCAGTACCTCGGGACTAGCGAACTACAATGAGCAGTTCTTC	CASSTSGLANYNEQFF
-	TRBD2	TRBV30	TRBJ2-3	TGTGCCTGCAGACTAGCGGGAGGAACAGATACGCAGTATTTT	CACRLAGGTDTQYF